This TCR beta chain stems from a study of cytomegalovirus exposure and HLA in healthy donors. PCR employed 60 Vbeta and 13 Jbeta primers. The table came from immunoSEQ multiplex PCR; TCRdb's copy has only in-frame clones and leaves some out. The sample lists about 91,000 clones, roughly 73% seen once, with approximately 4.8% in the top ten. Study conclusions and caveats: Of the V segments, some could not be distinguished, including TRBV6-2 and TRBV6-3, and were excluded.

The CDR3 runs to 17 residues. The V segment lost 0 bases and the J segment 4 bases; nucleotides outside the gene matches: 9. Per germline, CDR1 MDHEN and CDR2 SYDVKM. This clone was recorded once. No antigen is known for it. The V gene is TRBV28, the J gene TRBJ2-7, with TRBD2 identical over 10 bases. The sequenced material came from PBMCs. This receptor was identified in a male donor in good health and CMV-seropositive. This CDR3 is CASSLWPLAGAGYEQYF. CDR3 bases: TGTGCCAGCAGTTTATGGCCTCTAGCGGGAGCAGGGTACGAGCAGTACTTC.